These 19 T cell receptor beta chains share one sample of origin, sequenced in a study of STAT3 mutations in large granular lymphocyte leukemia. Study-wide results and caveats: Every T-LGLL patient had at least one immunodominant TCRbeta clonotype.

What these receptors recognize is not known. The assay was immunoSEQ multiplex PCR, and TCRdb's table has in-frame clones only and misses some. The sample yields approximately 42,000 clones, around 80% seen once. Sequenced material: PBMCs. All receptors come from a human donor with T large granular lymphocyte leukemia. Some clones in this sample may be carry-over from other donors' samples.

This clone was detected a few times. The chain is built from TRBV2 and TRBJ1-5; possible D gene TRBD1, 6 bases. CDR3 size: 14 residues. Trimming removed 4 bases at V and 10 bases at J, with 17 bases between. The germline CDR1 and CDR2 sequences are SNHLY and FYNNEI. As DNA, the CDR3 is TGTGCCAGCAGTGTGCCAGCGGGGGGACAACCCCAGCATTTT. It translates to CASSVPAGGQPQHF.

The chain links TRBV30 to TRBJ1-5, with 12 bases identical to TRBD1. The CDR3 consists of 16 residues. Germline-derived CDR1 and CDR2 are GTSNPN and SVGIG (reference sequence). V lost 0 bases to trimming and J lost 7 bases; unmatched junction nucleotides: 7. This CDR3 reads CAWSVRGQGAGQPQHF. CDR3 DNA: TGTGCCTGGAGTGTACGGGGACAGGGGGCGGGGCAGCCCCAGCATTTT.

The chain has TRBV7-2 and TRBJ1-5, with D perhaps matching TRBD1 (5 bases). This CDR3 has 15 residues. Germline values: CDR1 SGHTA, CDR2 FQGNSA. V gave up 7 bases and J gave up 3 bases, with 16 bases separating them. CDR3: CASTTTGGNNQPQHF. CDR3 DNA sequence: TGTGCCAGCACCACGACCGGGGGAAACAATCAGCCCCAGCATTTT.

This sequence joins TRBV7-9 and TRBJ2-7; D unclear. Between the trimmed V and J ends, which lost 2 bases and 2 bases, there was a span of 10 bases. Germline V gene lookup returns CDR1 SEHNR and CDR2 FQNEAQ (reference sequence). The CDR3 is 14 residues long. CDR3 DNA: TGTGCCAGCAGCTTAAGCCAAAACCCCTACGAGCAGTACTTC. As protein: CASSLSQNPYEQYF.

J is TRBJ1-5 and V is TRBV7-9; D might be TRBD1 (5 bases). The length of the CDR3 is 15 residues. V was trimmed by 1 base and J by 5 bases, leaving 12 bases between them. Germline lookup yields CDR1 SEHNR and CDR2 FQNEAQ (reference sequence). CDR3 DNA sequence: TGTGCCAGCAGCTTAGGGGGGAAGGCCTATCAGCCCCAGCATTTT. This sequence encodes CASSLGGKAYQPQHF.

The chain has TRBV18 and TRBJ1-5; TRBD1 is a possible D gene (5 bases). V gave up 3 bases and J gave up 4 bases, with 10 bases separating them. The CDR3 sequence is 14 residues long. Germline lookup yields CDR1 KGHSH and CDR2 LQKENI. The CDR3 loop reads CASSPSGDNQPQHF. CDR3 nucleotides: TGTGCCAGCTCACCTTCGGGGGATAATCAGCCCCAGCATTTT.

The J gene is TRBJ2-2, the V gene TRBV4-1; a weak D match, TRBD2 (6 bases). The CDR3 is 18 residues long. Trimming stripped 4 bases from V and 4 bases from J, with 22 bases between. CDR1 and CDR2 from the germline V gene are MGHRA and YSYEKL. CDR3 protein: CASSLTQNGGFSTGELFF. The CDR3, as DNA: TGCGCCAGCAGCCTAACACAAAATGGGGGGTTCAGCACCGGGGAGCTGTTTTTT.

The chain links TRBV25-1 to TRBJ2-7; weak D call: TRBD1 (6 bases). CDR1 and CDR2 from the germline V gene are MGHDK and SYGVNS. V was trimmed by 2 bases and J by 5 bases, leaving 16 bases between them. The CDR3 extends over 15 amino acids. The CDR3 loop is CASSEHRVSGNEQYF. The CDR3 DNA reads TGTGCCAGCAGTGAACACAGGGTTTCAGGGAACGAGCAGTACTTC.

The table lists this clone with a few counts. The chain employs TRBV30 and TRBJ2-1; the match to TRBD2 covers 7 bases. Germline values: CDR1 GTSNPN, CDR2 SVGIG (reference sequence). This CDR3 contains 14 residues. V lost 4 bases and J lost 4; bases outside the gene matches: 7. The chain's CDR3 is CAWTSGASYNEQFF. The CDR3, as DNA: TGTGCCTGGACAAGCGGGGCCTCTTACAATGAGCAGTTCTTC.

The J gene is TRBJ2-5, the V gene TRBV19, with D possibly matching TRBD2 (6 bases). The CDR3 has 11 amino acids. Trimming stripped 6 bases from V and 6 bases from J, with 8 bases between. Germline V lookup: CDR1 LNHDA, CDR2 SQIVND (reference sequence). CDR3 in amino acids: CASRGGKTQYF. CDR3 DNA sequence: TGTGCCAGTAGGGGGGGAAAGACCCAGTACTTC.

The rearrangement joins TRBV5-1 to TRBJ1-1, with unresolved D. Germline lookup yields CDR1 SGHRS and CDR2 YFSETQ. Trimming shortened V by 1 base and J by 1 base, and 11 bases separated the two germline ends. The length of the CDR3 is 15 residues. The CDR3 DNA is TGCGCCAGCAGCTTGATGGGAGGTGGGAACACTGAAGCTTTCTTT. The encoded protein is CASSLMGGGNTEAFF.

The rearrangement uses TRBV28 and TRBJ2-5; 8 positions match TRBD1. The trim removed 5 bases at V and 5 bases at J, leaving 10 bases unmatched. CDR3 length: 15 amino acids. Germline V gene lookup returns CDR1 MDHEN and CDR2 SYDVKM. CDR3 protein: CASSPADRVEETQYF. For the CDR3, the DNA is TGTGCCAGCAGTCCCGCGGACAGGGTGGAGGAGACCCAGTACTTC.

The rearrangement uses TRBV28 and TRBJ2-3; 13 bases are shared with TRBD2. The CDR3 has 16 residues. In germline, CDR1 is MDHEN, CDR2 SYDVKM. V was clipped by 4 bases and J by 7 bases; unmatched bases: 8. CDR3 DNA: TGTGCCAGCAGTTCTCCGGGACTAGCGGGGTTCCATACGCAGTATTTT. Its translation is CASSSPGLAGFHTQYF.

The chain combines TRBV5-4 with TRBJ1-4; tentatively, D is TRBD1 (5 bases). CDR1 is SGHNT, CDR2 YYREEE, per germline (reference sequence). CDR3 length equals 15 residues. V was trimmed by 4 bases and J by 3 bases, leaving 13 bases between them. The CDR3 here is CASSMGTAANEKLFF. Here the CDR3 DNA reads TGTGCCAGCAGCATGGGGACGGCGGCTAATGAAAAACTGTTTTTT.

The rearrangement uses TRBV6-5 and TRBJ2-3; D gene uncertain. This CDR3 contains 13 residues. The V end was cut by 0 bases, the J end by 8 bases, with 9 bases between. Germline V gene lookup returns CDR1 MNHEY and CDR2 SVGAGI. The CDR3, as DNA: TGTGCCAGCAGTTACTCAGGGATGGGTACGCAGTATTTT. It encodes CASSYSGMGTQYF.

The chain combines TRBV6-5 with TRBJ1-2; TRBD1 is a possible D gene (5 bases). The CDR3 length is 11 residues. V dropped 0 bases and J dropped 10 bases, with 6 bases sitting between them. In germline, CDR1 is MNHEY, CDR2 SVGAGI. The CDR3 sequence is CASSYSGVYTF. CDR3 coding DNA: TGTGCCAGCAGTTACTCGGGGGTCTACACCTTC.

This clone has just one count. V gene TRBV5-6 combines with J gene TRBJ1-2; D not resolved. The CDR3 loop spans 12 amino acids. Trimming pared 1 base from V and 8 bases from J, leaving 9 bases between. Germline loops: CDR1 SGHDT, CDR2 YYEEEE. The CDR3 spells CASSLSIGGYTF. In DNA form, the CDR3 reads TGTGCCAGCAGCTTGAGTATTGGGGGCTACACCTTC. Full variable domain (remainder filled in from reference TRBV5-6 and TRBJ1-2): DAGVTQSPTHLIKTRGQQVTLRCSPKSGHDTVSWYQQALGQGPQFIFQYYEEEERQRGNFPDRFSGHQFPNYSSELNVNALLLGDSALYLCASSLSIGGYTFGSGTRLTVV.

This clone was seen once. The chain uses TRBV7-2 and TRBJ2-3; D gene ambiguous. CDR3 size: 11 residues. With 5 bases removed from V and 4 bases from J, the gap between germline ends came to 4 bases. Germline values: CDR1 SGHTA, CDR2 FQGNSA. The chain's CDR3 is CASSRSDTQYF. The CDR3 DNA follows: TGTGCCAGCAGCCGATCAGATACGCAGTATTTT. Using reference TRBV7-2 and TRBJ2-3 for the parts outside the CDR3, the full variable domain is GAGVSQSPSNKVTEKGKDVELRCDPISGHTALYWYRQSLGQGLEFLIYFQGNSAPDKSGLPSDRFSAERTGGSVSTLTIQRTQQEDSAVYLCASSRSDTQYFGPGTRLTVL.

This rearrangement joins TRBV5-5 to TRBJ2-7; D is perhaps TRBD1 (6 bases). Germline loops: CDR1 SGHKS, CDR2 YYEKEE (reference sequence). Deletions cut 0 bases from V and 3 bases from J, with 10 bases between. The CDR3 has 14 amino acids. This CDR3 is CASSLAPGDYEQYF. The CDR3 DNA reads as TGTGCCAGCAGCTTGGCCCCAGGGGACTACGAGCAGTACTTC.